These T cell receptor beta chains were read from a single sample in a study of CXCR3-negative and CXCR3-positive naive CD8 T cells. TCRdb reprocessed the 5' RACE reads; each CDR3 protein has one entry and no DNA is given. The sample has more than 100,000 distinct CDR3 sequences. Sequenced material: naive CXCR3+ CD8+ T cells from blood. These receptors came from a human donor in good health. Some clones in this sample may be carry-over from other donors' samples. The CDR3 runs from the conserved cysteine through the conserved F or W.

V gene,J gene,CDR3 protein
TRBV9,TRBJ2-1,CASSVHSGRSNEQFF
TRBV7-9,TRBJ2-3,CASSPQALAGGDTQYF
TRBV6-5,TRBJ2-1,CASSSGLVSHEQFF
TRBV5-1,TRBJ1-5,CASPPLLPGPWTLSNQPQHF
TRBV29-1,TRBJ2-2,CSATGNTGELFF
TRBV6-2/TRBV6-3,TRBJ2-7,CASSYSGDSVDVHEQYF
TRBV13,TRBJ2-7,CASSFRGLSYEQYF
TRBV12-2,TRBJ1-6,CASRLADRVCSPLHF
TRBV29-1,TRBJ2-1,CSVGGLAGARSSYNEQFF
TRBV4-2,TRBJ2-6,CASSPNTGFSGANVLTF
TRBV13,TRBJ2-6,CASILDREANVLTF
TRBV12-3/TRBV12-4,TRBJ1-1,CASGYMNTEAFF
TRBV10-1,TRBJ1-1,CASSAGTENTEAFF
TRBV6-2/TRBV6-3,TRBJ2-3,CASTTTSGAEWGTDTQYF
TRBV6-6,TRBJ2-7,CASMFASHYEQYF
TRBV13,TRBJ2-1,CASSSPGTSVLHEQFF
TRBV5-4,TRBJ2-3,CASSSDDPGLAEGTTDTQYF
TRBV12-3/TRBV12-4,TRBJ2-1,CASTPSGGPIYEQFF
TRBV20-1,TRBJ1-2,CSARGRDRTTTNYGYTF
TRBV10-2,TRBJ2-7,CASSGGYYEQYF
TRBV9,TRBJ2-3,CASSVFGRDSTDTQYF
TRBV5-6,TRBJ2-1,CASSLPGPSSYNEQFF
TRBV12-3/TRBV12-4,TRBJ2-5,CASSLSGDRVIRETQYF
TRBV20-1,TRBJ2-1,CSASETHNEQFF
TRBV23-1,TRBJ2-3,CASSHPGQPRQYF
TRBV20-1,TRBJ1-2,CSAWDRTLGTYGYTF
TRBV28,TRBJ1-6,CASSVNRQGYNSPLHF
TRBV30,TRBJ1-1,CTWSENRPTEAFF
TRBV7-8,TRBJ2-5,CASSLSPAGGIQETQYF
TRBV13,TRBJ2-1,CASSQRGIGYNEQFF
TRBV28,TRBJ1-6,CASQGWNSPLHF
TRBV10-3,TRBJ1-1,CAIMSSNTEAFF
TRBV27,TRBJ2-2,CASKWVGELFF
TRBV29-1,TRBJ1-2,CSVEAVVSTNYGYTF
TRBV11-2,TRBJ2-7,CASSQIGYEQYF
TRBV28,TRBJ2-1,CASSLSSGRTYNEQFF
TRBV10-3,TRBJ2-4,CATRVSGLEAKNIQYF
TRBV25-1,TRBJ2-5,CASSEWKETQYF
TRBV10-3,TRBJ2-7,CAISNPRDRVEDEQYF
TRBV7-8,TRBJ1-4,CASGSGEKLFF
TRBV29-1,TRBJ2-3,CSVVRQTDTQYF
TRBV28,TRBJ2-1,CASSRTPQGVHEQFF
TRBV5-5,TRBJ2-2,CASSFGSSNTGELFF
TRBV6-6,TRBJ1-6,CASSYGRESSYNSPLHF
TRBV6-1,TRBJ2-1,CASSVLRPQDEQFF
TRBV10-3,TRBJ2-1,CAISDISGRVSEQFF
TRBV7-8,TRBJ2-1,CASSKAGGEQFF